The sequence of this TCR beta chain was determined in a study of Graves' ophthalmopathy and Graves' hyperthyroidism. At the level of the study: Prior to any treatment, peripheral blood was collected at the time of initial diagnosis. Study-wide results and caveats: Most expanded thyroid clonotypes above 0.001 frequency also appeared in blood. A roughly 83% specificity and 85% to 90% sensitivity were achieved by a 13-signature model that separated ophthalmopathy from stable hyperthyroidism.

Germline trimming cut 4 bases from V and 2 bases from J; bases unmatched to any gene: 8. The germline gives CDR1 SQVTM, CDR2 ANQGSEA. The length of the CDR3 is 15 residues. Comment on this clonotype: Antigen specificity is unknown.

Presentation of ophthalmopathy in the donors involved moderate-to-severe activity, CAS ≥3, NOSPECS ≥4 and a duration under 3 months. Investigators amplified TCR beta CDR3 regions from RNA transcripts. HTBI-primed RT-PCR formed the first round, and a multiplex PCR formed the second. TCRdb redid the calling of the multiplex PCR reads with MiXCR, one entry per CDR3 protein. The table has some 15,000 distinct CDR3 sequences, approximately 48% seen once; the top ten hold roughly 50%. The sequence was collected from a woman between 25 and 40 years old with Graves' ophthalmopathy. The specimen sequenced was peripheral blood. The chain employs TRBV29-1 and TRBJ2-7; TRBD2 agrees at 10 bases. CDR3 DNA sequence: TGCAGCGTTGGGACAGGGACTAGCGCGACCTACGAGCAGTACTTC. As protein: CSVGTGTSATYEQYF.